The source of this T cell receptor beta chain is a study of regulatory T cells in long-lasting Graves disease. The CDR3 consists of 11 residues. The V gene lost 5 bases and the J gene lost 7 bases, with 8 bases spanning the gap. CDR1 and CDR2 (germline): GTSNPN, SVGIG (reference sequence). Only a few counts were recorded for this clonotype. Specified time point: newly diagnosed GD, antithyroid drugs for less than 3 months. RNA isolated from PBMCs was used to make the TCR library. Through Arm-PCR of CDR3 regions and iRepertoire HTBI primers, TCR beta libraries were built. TCRdb used MiXCR to reprocess the multiplex PCR reads, holding one entry per CDR3 protein. This sample yields roughly 440,000 distinct CDR3 sequences, of which roughly 15% are seen a single time; 20% to 25% belongs to the top ten. These data also featured in a second study, about T cells in Graves' hyperthyroidism and ophthalmopathy. That source reports: The study based diagnoses on clinical symptoms, serum thyroxine and TRAb, thyroid ultrasound and orbital computed tomography.

The gene calls are TRBV30 and TRBJ2-2; the D gene is possibly TRBD2 (6 bases). The origin of this receptor is a woman between 18 and 29 years old with Graves disease. The source material was peripheral blood mononuclear cells (PBMCs), sampled at new diagnosis, from a patient treated with antithyroid drugs. CDR3 region: CAWQRVGELFF. CDR3 coding DNA: TGTGCCTGGCAGCGGGTCGGGGAGCTGTTTTTT.